The rows below give T cell receptor beta chains drawn from one sample of a study of PD-L1 blockade in urothelial cancer. This table comes from immunoSEQ multiplex PCR, and its TCRdb copy is limited to in-frame clones, with some not included. The sample includes about 130,000 clones, more than 70% of them seen just once. Source: PBMCs, taken around atezolizumab (anti-PD-L1) treatment. All receptors derive from a man over 45 with urothelial cancer. The CDR3 runs from the conserved cysteine through the conserved F or W. Each record gives: clone size, D gene, V gene, J gene, CDR3 protein. D genes are given only for firm matches. Not every row has a clone size; where given, it reads once, few, many or a size class.

clone_size: .
d_call: TRBD2
v_call: TRBV11-2
j_call: TRBJ2-7
cdr3_aa: CASSLGLAGDGSYEQYF

clone_size: .
d_call: .
v_call: TRBV20-1
j_call: TRBJ2-5
cdr3_aa: CSANLGETQYF

clone_size: .
d_call: TRBD2
v_call: TRBV10-3
j_call: TRBJ2-1
cdr3_aa: CAISESVGRAGNEQFF

clone_size: .
d_call: .
v_call: TRBV9
j_call: TRBJ1-2
cdr3_aa: CASSATGANYGYTF

clone_size: .
d_call: TRBD2
v_call: TRBV10-2
j_call: TRBJ2-3
cdr3_aa: CASSESTGLVYETDTQYF

clone_size: .
d_call: .
v_call: TRBV6-1
j_call: TRBJ1-4
cdr3_aa: CASSEGAINEKLFF

clone_size: few
d_call: TRBD2
v_call: TRBV28
j_call: TRBJ2-1
cdr3_aa: CATRGSGLVSYNEQFF

clone_size: once
d_call: TRBD1
v_call: TRBV28
j_call: TRBJ1-2
cdr3_aa: CASSLAPGQGYGYTF

clone_size: .
d_call: .
v_call: TRBV10-3
j_call: TRBJ2-4
cdr3_aa: CATSAGASIQYF

clone_size: .
d_call: .
v_call: TRBV11-2
j_call: TRBJ2-1
cdr3_aa: CASSLRPPSPSSYNEQFF

clone_size: .
d_call: .
v_call: TRBV10-2
j_call: TRBJ2-1
cdr3_aa: CASSEPGHNEQFF

clone_size: .
d_call: .
v_call: TRBV5-1
j_call: TRBJ1-2
cdr3_aa: CASSLESNGYTF

clone_size: once
d_call: .
v_call: TRBV10-3
j_call: TRBJ1-6
cdr3_aa: CAISGAAISYNSPLHF

clone_size: .
d_call: TRBD2
v_call: TRBV18
j_call: TRBJ2-1
cdr3_aa: CASSPREGTSGNNEQFF

clone_size: .
d_call: .
v_call: TRBV19
j_call: TRBJ2-3
cdr3_aa: CASSKTGNTDTQYF

clone_size: .
d_call: .
v_call: TRBV6-5
j_call: TRBJ2-1
cdr3_aa: CASSPSGSYNEQFF

clone_size: .
d_call: .
v_call: TRBV6-5
j_call: TRBJ2-5
cdr3_aa: CASSYSGAGETQYF

clone_size: once
d_call: TRBD1
v_call: TRBV5-1
j_call: TRBJ2-1
cdr3_aa: CASRQGAGEQFF

clone_size: .
d_call: .
v_call: TRBV6-7
j_call: TRBJ2-5
cdr3_aa: CASSYSFSDAYQETQYF

clone_size: .
d_call: .
v_call: TRBV28
j_call: TRBJ2-6
cdr3_aa: CASGYRGPSGANVLTF

clone_size: .
d_call: .
v_call: TRBV5-1
j_call: TRBJ1-2
cdr3_aa: CASSSAGGYGYTF

clone_size: .
d_call: TRBD2
v_call: TRBV10-3
j_call: TRBJ2-1
cdr3_aa: CAISELTSGRGDEQFF

clone_size: .
d_call: TRBD2
v_call: TRBV7-9
j_call: TRBJ2-1
cdr3_aa: CASSASGRRLYNEQFF

clone_size: .
d_call: TRBD1
v_call: TRBV7-2
j_call: TRBJ2-7
cdr3_aa: CASSRDRGTYEQYF

clone_size: few
d_call: .
v_call: TRBV7-9
j_call: TRBJ2-7
cdr3_aa: CASSRNTYEQYF

clone_size: once
d_call: .
v_call: TRBV5-1
j_call: TRBJ2-1
cdr3_aa: CASSLGGPGNEQFF

clone_size: few
d_call: TRBD1
v_call: TRBV30
j_call: TRBJ2-7
cdr3_aa: CAWSSTGGYSHEQYF

clone_size: .
d_call: TRBD2
v_call: TRBV29-1
j_call: TRBJ2-3
cdr3_aa: CSASGTKGPDTQYF

clone_size: .
d_call: .
v_call: TRBV27
j_call: TRBJ1-4
cdr3_aa: CASSRWGLEKLFF

clone_size: .
d_call: .
v_call: TRBV9
j_call: TRBJ2-2
cdr3_aa: CASSVQVNTGELFF

clone_size: .
d_call: TRBD1
v_call: TRBV10-2
j_call: TRBJ2-4
cdr3_aa: CASSEWGTVRAKNIQYF

clone_size: .
d_call: .
v_call: TRBV6-4
j_call: TRBJ1-1
cdr3_aa: CASLKRTDGSTEAFF

clone_size: .
d_call: TRBD2
v_call: TRBV28
j_call: TRBJ2-7
cdr3_aa: CATKRGGDYEQYF

clone_size: .
d_call: TRBD2
v_call: TRBV4-2
j_call: TRBJ2-5
cdr3_aa: CASSQVLAAQETQYF

clone_size: .
d_call: TRBD2
v_call: TRBV19
j_call: TRBJ2-7
cdr3_aa: CASSSSGSLSYEQYF

clone_size: once
d_call: .
v_call: TRBV5-1
j_call: TRBJ2-1
cdr3_aa: CASSLVTTGLRGNEQFF

clone_size: once
d_call: TRBD2
v_call: TRBV7-9
j_call: TRBJ2-1
cdr3_aa: CASSRVGGRAEQFF

clone_size: .
d_call: TRBD2
v_call: TRBV5-4
j_call: TRBJ2-1
cdr3_aa: CASSVTLAGGRGSYNEQFF

clone_size: .
d_call: .
v_call: TRBV9
j_call: TRBJ1-2
cdr3_aa: CASSLRENYGYTF

clone_size: once
d_call: TRBD2
v_call: TRBV19
j_call: TRBJ2-1
cdr3_aa: CASSMVGGRAAGEQFF

clone_size: .
d_call: TRBD1
v_call: TRBV7-9
j_call: TRBJ1-4
cdr3_aa: CASSLGQGAEKLFF

clone_size: .
d_call: .
v_call: TRBV2
j_call: TRBJ2-2
cdr3_aa: CASRSSGGGELFF

clone_size: .
d_call: TRBD1
v_call: TRBV7-6
j_call: TRBJ2-3
cdr3_aa: CASSPYKQGGTDTQYF

clone_size: .
d_call: .
v_call: TRBV28
j_call: TRBJ1-2
cdr3_aa: CASSLVGSLDGYTF

clone_size: .
d_call: .
v_call: TRBV20-1
j_call: TRBJ1-1
cdr3_aa: CSAIIFEAFF

clone_size: .
d_call: .
v_call: TRBV12-1
j_call: TRBJ2-7
cdr3_aa: CASGTEVSSYEQYF

clone_size: few
d_call: .
v_call: TRBV5-1
j_call: TRBJ1-4
cdr3_aa: CASRLLQGGNEKLFF

clone_size: once
d_call: .
v_call: TRBV6-1
j_call: TRBJ1-2
cdr3_aa: CASSEVDSYGYTF

clone_size: many
d_call: TRBD2
v_call: TRBV29-1
j_call: TRBJ2-7
cdr3_aa: CSVSGSGRSYEQYF

clone_size: .
d_call: .
v_call: TRBV5-1
j_call: TRBJ2-6
cdr3_aa: CASSPLGANVLTF

clone_size: .
d_call: .
v_call: TRBV7-9
j_call: TRBJ1-2
cdr3_aa: CASSLWGRGFNGGYTF

clone_size: .
d_call: .
v_call: TRBV7-9
j_call: TRBJ2-5
cdr3_aa: CASSLRDTQETQYF

clone_size: .
d_call: .
v_call: TRBV6-1
j_call: TRBJ1-3
cdr3_aa: CASRGTNLPGNTIYF

clone_size: .
d_call: TRBD1
v_call: TRBV5-5
j_call: TRBJ1-6
cdr3_aa: CASSSYDRVTSPLHF